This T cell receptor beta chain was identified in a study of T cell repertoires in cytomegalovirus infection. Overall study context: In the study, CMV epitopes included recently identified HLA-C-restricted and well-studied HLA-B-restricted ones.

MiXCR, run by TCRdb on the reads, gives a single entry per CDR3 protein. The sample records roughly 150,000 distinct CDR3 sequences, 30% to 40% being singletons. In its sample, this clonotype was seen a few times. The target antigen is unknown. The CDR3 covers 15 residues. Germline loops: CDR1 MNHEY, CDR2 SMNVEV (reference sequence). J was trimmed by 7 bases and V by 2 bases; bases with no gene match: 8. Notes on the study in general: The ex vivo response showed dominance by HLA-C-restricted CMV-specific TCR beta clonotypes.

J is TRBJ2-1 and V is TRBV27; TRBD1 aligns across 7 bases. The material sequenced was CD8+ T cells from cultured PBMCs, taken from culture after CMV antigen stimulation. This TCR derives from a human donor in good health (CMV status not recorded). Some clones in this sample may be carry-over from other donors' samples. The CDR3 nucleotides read TGTGCCAGCAGTTTACCTCAGACAGGGTCGAATGAGCAGTTCTTC. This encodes CASSLPQTGSNEQFF.